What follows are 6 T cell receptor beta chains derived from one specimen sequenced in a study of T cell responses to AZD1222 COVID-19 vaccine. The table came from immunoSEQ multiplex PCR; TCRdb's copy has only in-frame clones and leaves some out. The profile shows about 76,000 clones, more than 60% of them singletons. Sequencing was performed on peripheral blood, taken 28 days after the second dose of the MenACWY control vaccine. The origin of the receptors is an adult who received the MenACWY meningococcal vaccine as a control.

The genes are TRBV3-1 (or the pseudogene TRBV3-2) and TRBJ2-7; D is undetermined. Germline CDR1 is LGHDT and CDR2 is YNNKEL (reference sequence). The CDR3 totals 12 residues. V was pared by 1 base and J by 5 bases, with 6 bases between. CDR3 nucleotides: TGTGCCAGCAGCCAAGCTGTTCACGAGCAGTACTTC. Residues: CASSQAVHEQYF.

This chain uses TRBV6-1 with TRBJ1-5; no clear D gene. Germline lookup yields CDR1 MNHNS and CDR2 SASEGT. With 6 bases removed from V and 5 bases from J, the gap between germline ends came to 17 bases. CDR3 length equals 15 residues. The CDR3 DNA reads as TGTGCCAGCAGCGCCGGCCTTAACCCGGATCAGCCCCAGCATTTT. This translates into CASSAGLNPDQPQHF.

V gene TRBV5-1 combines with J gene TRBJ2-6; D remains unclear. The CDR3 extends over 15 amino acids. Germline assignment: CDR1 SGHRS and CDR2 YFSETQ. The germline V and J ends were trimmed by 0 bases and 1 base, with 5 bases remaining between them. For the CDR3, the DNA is TGCGCCAGCAGCTTGGCCCCGTCTGGGGCCAACGTCCTGACTTTC. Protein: CASSLAPSGANVLTF.

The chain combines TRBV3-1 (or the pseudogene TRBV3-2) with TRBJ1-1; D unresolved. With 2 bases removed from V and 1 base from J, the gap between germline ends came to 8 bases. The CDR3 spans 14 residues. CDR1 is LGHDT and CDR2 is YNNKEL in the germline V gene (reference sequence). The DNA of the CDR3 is TGTGCCAGCAGCCAACTTCACACGAACACTGAAGCTTTCTTT. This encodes CASSQLHTNTEAFF.

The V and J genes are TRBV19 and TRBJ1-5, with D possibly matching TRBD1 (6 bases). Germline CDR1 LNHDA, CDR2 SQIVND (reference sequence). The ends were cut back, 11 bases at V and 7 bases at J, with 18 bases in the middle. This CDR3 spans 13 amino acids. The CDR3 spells CASSPGGGQPQHF. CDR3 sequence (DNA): TGTGCCTCCTCTCCCGGGGGGGGCCAGCCCCAGCATTTT.

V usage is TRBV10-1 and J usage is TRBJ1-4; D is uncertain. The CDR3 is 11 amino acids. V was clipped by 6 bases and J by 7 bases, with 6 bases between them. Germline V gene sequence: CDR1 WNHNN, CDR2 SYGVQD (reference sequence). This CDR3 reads CASRRCEKLFF. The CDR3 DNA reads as TGCGCCAGCAGGCGTTGTGAAAAACTGTTTTTT.